The present entry profiles one T cell receptor (beta chain) with its context. Its target is not known. The assay was immunoSEQ multiplex PCR, and TCRdb's table has in-frame clones only and misses some. The table includes some 30,000 clones, roughly 78% detected once. The record originates from a study of CD4 T cells in relation to SARS-CoV-2 and coronaviruses. On the study more broadly: No peptide or an HIV-1 Nef peptide pool served as negative control.

Germline V gene data show CDR1 as MGHRA and CDR2 as YSYEKL. The CDR3 totals 15 residues. V lost 5 bases to trimming and J lost 1 base; unmatched junction nucleotides: 6. Unexposed donor CD4+ T cells date from about 2011-2018, before the COVID-19 pandemic. The cells were cultured for around ten days before CD4+ T cells were isolated. As cell numbers allowed, unexposed-donor CD4+ T cells faced SARS-CoV-2 S/N and four cold-coronavirus spikes. Each well had two million PBMCs in about 5% human AB serum with IL-2. Sequenced material: CD4+ T cells from PBMCs, cultured in vitro. The receptor's source is a human donor in good health. The chain recombines TRBV4-1 with TRBJ1-1, with 8 bases that match TRBD1. This CDR3 is CASSGRTGRNTEAFF. The DNA of the CDR3 is TGCGCCAGCAGCGGCCGGACAGGGCGGAACACTGAAGCTTTCTTT.